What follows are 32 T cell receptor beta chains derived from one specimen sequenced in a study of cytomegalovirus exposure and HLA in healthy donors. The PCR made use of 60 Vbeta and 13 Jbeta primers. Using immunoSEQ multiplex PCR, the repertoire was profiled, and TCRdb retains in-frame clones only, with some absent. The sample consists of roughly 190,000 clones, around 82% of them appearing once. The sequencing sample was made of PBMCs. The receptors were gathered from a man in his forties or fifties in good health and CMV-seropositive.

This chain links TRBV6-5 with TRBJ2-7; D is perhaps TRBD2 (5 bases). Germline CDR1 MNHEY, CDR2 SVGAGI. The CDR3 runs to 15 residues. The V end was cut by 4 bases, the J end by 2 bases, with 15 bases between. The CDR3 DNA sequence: TGTGCCAGCAGTTCCCGCCGGGAACCCACCTACGAGCAGTACTTC. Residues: CASSSRREPTYEQYF.

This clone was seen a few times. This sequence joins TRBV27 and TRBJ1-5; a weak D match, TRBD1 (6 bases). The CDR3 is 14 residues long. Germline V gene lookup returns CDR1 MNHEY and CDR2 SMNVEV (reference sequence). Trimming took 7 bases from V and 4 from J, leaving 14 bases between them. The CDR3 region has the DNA TGTGCCAGCATATCAGGGGCGCTTAATCAGCCCCAGCATTTT. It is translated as CASISGALNQPQHF.

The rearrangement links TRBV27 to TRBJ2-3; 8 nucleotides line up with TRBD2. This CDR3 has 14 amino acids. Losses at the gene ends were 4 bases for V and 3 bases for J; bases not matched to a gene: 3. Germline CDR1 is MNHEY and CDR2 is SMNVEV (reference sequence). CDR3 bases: TGTGCCAGCAGTTCCGCGGGAGGAACAGATACGCAGTATTTT. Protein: CASSSAGGTDTQYF.

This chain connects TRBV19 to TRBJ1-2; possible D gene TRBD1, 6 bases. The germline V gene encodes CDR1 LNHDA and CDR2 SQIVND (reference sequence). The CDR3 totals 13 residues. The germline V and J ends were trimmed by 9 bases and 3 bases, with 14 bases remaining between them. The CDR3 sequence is CASKNRVDYGYTF. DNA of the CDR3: TGTGCCAGCAAAAACAGGGTCGACTATGGCTACACCTTC. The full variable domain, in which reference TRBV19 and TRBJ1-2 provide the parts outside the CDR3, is DGGITQSPKYLFRKEGQNVTLSCEQNLNHDAMYWYRQDPGQGLRLIYYSQIVNDFQKGDIAEGYSVSREKKESFPLTVTSAQKNPTAFYLCASKNRVDYGYTFGSGTRLTVV.

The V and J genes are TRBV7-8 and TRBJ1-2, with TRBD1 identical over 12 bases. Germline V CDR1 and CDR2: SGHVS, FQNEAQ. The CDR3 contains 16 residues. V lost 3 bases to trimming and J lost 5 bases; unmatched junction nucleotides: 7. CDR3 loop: CASSFGTGGGKYGYTF. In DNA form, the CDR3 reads TGTGCCAGCAGCTTCGGGACAGGGGGCGGAAAATATGGCTACACCTTC.

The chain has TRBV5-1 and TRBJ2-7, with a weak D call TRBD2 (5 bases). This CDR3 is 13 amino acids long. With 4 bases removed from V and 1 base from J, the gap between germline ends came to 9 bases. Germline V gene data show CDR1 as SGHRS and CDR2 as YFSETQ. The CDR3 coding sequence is TGCGCCAGCAGCGGTAGCGATTCCTACGAGCAGTACTTC. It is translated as CASSGSDSYEQYF.

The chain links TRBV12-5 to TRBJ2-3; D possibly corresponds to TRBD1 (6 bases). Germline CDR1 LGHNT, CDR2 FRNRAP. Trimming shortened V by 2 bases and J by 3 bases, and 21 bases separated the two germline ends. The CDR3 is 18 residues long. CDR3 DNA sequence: TGTGCTAGTGGTTTGACAACTCGGGACATCCTACAAACAGATACGCAGTATTTT. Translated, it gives CASGLTTRDILQTDTQYF. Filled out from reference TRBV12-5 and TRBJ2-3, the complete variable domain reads DARVTQTPRHKVTEMGQEVTMRCQPILGHNTVFWYRQTMMQGLELLAYFRNRAPLDDSGMPKDRFSAEMPDATLATLKIQPSEPRDSAVYFCASGLTTRDILQTDTQYFGPGTRLTVL.

The CDR3 here is CASSQVYRLDEQFF. Here the CDR3 DNA reads TGTGCCAGCAGCCAAGTCTACAGGCTCGATGAGCAGTTCTTC. This chain uses TRBV14 with TRBJ2-1, with a weak D call TRBD1 (5 bases). The V gene lost 1 base and the J gene lost 8 bases, with 12 bases spanning the gap. This CDR3 region has 14 residues. CDR1 and CDR2 (germline): SGHDN, FVKESK. The full variable domain, completed using reference TRBV14 and TRBJ2-1, is EAGVTQFPSHSVIEKGQTVTLRCDPISGHDNLYWYRRVMGKEIKFLLHFVKESKQDESGMPNNRFLAERTGGTYSTLKVQPAELEDSGVYFCASSQVYRLDEQFFGPGTRLTVL.

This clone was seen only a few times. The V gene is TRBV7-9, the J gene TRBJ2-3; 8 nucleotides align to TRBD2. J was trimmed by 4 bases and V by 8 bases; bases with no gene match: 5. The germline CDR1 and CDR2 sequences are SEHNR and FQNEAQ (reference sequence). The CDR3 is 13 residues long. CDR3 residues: CASLAGGPDTQYF. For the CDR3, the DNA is TGTGCCAGCTTGGCGGGAGGCCCAGATACGCAGTATTTT.

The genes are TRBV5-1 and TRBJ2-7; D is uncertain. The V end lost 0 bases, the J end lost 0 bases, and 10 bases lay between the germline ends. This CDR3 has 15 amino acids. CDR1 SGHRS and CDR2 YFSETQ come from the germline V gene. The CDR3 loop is CASSLVRGASYEQYF. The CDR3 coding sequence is TGCGCCAGCAGCTTGGTCCGCGGAGCCTCCTACGAGCAGTACTTC.

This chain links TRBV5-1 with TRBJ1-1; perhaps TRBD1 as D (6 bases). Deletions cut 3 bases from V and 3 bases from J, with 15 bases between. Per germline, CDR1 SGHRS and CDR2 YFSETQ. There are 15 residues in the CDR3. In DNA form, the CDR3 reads TGCGCCAGCAGCTCCGGACAGACCAAAGACACTGAAGCTTTCTTT. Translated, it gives CASSSGQTKDTEAFF.

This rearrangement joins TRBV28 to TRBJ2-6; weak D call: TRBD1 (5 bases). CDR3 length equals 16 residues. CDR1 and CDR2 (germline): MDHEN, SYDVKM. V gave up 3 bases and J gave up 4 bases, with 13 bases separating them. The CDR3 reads CASSFTSGIGANVLTF. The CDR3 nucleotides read TGTGCCAGCAGTTTTACGTCAGGGATCGGGGCCAACGTCCTGACTTTC.

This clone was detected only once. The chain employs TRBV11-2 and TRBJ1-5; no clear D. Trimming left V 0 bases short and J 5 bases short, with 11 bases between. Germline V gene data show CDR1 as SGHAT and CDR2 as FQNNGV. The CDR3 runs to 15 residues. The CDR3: CASSLDPSLDQPQHF. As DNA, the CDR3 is TGTGCCAGCAGCTTAGATCCCTCCTTAGATCAGCCCCAGCATTTT.

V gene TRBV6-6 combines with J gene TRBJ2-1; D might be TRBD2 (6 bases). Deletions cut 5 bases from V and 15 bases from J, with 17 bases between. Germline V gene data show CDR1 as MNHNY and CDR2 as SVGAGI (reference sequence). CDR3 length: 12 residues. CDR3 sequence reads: CASSPLPPGVFF. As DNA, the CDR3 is TGTGCCAGCAGTCCCCTCCCCCCGGGGGTGTTCTTC.

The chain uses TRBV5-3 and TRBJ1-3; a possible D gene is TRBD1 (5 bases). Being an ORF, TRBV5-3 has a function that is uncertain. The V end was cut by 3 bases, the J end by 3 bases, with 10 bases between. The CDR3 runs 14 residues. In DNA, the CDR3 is TGTGCCAGAAGCTGGGGGGAGGGTGGAAACACCATATATTTT. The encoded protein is CARSWGEGGNTIYF.

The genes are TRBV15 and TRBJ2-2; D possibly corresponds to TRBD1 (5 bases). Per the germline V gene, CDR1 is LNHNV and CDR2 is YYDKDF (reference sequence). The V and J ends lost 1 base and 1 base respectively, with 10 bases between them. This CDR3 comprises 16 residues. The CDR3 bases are TGTGCCACCAGCAGAGGTGACAGCGAGAACACCGGGGAGCTGTTTTTT. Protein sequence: CATSRGDSENTGELFF.

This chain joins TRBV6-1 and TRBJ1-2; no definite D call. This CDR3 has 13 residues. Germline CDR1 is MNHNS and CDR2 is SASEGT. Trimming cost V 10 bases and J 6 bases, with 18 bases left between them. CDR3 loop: CATSRHEADGYTF. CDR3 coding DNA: TGTGCCACCTCCCGGCACGAAGCGGATGGCTACACCTTC.

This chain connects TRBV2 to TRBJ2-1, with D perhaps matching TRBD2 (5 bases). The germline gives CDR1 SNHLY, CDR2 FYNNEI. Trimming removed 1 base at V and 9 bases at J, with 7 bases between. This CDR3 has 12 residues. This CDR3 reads CASSEGLAEQFF. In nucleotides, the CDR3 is TGTGCCAGCAGTGAAGGGCTAGCTGAGCAGTTCTTC.

This CDR3 reads CASSLRTNYEQYF. The CDR3 DNA follows: TGTGCCAGCAGCTTAAGGACAAACTACGAGCAGTACTTC. V and J are TRBV11-3 and TRBJ2-7; D is possibly TRBD1 (5 bases). The germline gives CDR1 SGHNT, CDR2 YENEEA. CDR3 length: 13 residues. Deletions cut 2 bases from V and 3 bases from J, with 8 bases between. The full variable domain, with the rest looked up from reference TRBV11-3 and TRBJ2-7, is EAGVVQSPRYKIIEKKQPVAFWCNPISGHNTLYWYLQNLGQGPELLIRYENEEAVDDSQLPKDRFSAERLKGVDSTLKIQPAELGDSAVYLCASSLRTNYEQYFGPGTRLTVT.

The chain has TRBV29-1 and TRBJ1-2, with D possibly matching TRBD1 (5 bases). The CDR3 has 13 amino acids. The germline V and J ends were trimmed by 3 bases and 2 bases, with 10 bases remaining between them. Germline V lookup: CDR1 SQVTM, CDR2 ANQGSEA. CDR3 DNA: TGCAGCGTTGATCAGGGTCGGAACTATGGCTACACCTTC. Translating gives CSVDQGRNYGYTF.

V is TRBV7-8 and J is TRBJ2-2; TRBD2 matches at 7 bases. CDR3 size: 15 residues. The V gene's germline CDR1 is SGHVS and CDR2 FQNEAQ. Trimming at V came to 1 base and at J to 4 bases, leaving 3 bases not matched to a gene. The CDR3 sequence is CASSLVGGGTGELFF. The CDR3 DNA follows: TGTGCCAGCAGCTTAGTGGGGGGGGGCACCGGGGAGCTGTTTTTT.

The DNA of the CDR3 is TGCGCCAGCAGTGAGTCTACTAGCGGGACCTACAATGAGCAGTTCTTC. Its translation is CASSESTSGTYNEQFF. The rearrangement links TRBV10-2 to TRBJ2-1; TRBD2 agrees at 10 bases. This CDR3 spans 16 amino acids. Trimming removed 0 bases from V and 2 bases from J; junction bases left unmatched: 1. In germline, CDR1 is WSHSY, CDR2 SAAADI.

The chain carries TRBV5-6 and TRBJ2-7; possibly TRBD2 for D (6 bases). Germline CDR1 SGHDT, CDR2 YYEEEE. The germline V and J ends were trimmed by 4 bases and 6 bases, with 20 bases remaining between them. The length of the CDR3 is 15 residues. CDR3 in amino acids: CASSGGSRAIFEQYF. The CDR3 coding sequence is TGTGCCAGCAGCGGGGGGTCGCGGGCCATATTCGAGCAGTACTTC.

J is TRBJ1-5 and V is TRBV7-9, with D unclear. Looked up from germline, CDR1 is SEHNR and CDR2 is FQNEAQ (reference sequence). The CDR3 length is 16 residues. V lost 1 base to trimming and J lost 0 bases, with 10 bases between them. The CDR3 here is CASSLGTAYSNQPQHF. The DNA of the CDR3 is TGTGCCAGCAGCTTAGGCACAGCCTATAGCAATCAGCCCCAGCATTTT.

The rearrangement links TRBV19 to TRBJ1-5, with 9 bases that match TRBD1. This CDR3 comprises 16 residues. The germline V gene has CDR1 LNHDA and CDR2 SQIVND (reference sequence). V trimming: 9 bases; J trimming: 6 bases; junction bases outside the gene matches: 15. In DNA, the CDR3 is TGTGCCAGCGATCGGACCGGGGACAGGGTAAGTCAGCCCCAGCATTTT. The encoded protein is CASDRTGDRVSQPQHF. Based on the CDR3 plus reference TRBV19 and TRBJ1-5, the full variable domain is DGGITQSPKYLFRKEGQNVTLSCEQNLNHDAMYWYRQDPGQGLRLIYYSQIVNDFQKGDIAEGYSVSREKKESFPLTVTSAQKNPTAFYLCASDRTGDRVSQPQHFGDGTRLSIL.

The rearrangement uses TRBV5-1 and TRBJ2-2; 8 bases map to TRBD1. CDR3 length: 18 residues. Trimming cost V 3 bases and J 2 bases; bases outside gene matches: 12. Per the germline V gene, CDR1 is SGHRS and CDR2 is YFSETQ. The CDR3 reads CASSSFFRQGRNTGELFF. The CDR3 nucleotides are TGCGCCAGCAGCTCTTTTTTTAGACAGGGGAGAAACACCGGGGAGCTGTTTTTT.

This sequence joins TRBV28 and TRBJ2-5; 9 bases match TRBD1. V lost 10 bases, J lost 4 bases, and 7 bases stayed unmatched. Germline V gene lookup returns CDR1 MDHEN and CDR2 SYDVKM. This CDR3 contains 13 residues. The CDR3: CATKQGAGETQYF. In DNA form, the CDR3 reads TGTGCCACCAAACAGGGGGCAGGAGAGACCCAGTACTTC. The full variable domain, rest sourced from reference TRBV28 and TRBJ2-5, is DVKVTQSSRYLVKRTGEKVFLECVQDMDHENMFWYRQDPGLGLRLIYFSYDVKMKEKGDIPEGYSVSREKKERFSLILESASTNQTSMYLCATKQGAGETQYFGPGTRLLVL.

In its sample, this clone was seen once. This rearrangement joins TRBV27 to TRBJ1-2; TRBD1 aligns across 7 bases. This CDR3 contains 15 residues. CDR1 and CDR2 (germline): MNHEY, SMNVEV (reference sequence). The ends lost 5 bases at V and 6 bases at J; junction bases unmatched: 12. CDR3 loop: CASSPRQGRPDGYTF. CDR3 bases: TGTGCCAGCAGTCCGCGACAGGGACGACCAGATGGCTACACCTTC.

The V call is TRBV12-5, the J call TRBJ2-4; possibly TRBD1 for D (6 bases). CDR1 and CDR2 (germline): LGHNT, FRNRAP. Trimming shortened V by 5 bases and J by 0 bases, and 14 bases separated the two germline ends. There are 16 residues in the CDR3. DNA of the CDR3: TGTGCTAGTGGTCCCAGTTGGGGGCTAGCCAAAAACATTCAGTACTTC. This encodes CASGPSWGLAKNIQYF.

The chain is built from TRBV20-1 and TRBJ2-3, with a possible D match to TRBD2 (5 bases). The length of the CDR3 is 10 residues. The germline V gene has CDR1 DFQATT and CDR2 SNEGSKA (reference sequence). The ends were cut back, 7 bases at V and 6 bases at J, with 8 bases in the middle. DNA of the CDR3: TGCAGTGATAGGAGGGATACGCAGTATTTT. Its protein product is CSDRRDTQYF.

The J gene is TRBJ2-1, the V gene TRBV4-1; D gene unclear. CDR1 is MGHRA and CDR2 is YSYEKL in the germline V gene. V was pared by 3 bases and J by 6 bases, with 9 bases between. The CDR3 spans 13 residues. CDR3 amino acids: CASSHISGNEQFF. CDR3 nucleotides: TGCGCCAGCAGCCACATTAGTGGCAATGAGCAGTTCTTC.

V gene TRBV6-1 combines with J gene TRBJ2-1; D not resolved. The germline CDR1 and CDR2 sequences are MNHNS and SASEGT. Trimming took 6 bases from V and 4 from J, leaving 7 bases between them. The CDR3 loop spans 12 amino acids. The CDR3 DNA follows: TGTGCCAGCAGACTTTTATACAATGAGCAGTTCTTC. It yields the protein CASRLLYNEQFF.